These 3 T cell receptor beta chains share one sample of origin, sequenced in a study of blood T cell repertoires in COVID-19. Sequencing used immunoSEQ multiplex PCR; TCRdb keeps in-frame clones, though not all of them. The sample shows 240,000 or so clones, about 68% of them seen only once. Source material: peripheral blood. The source is a woman of 80 years or more with acute or convalescent COVID-19.

The CDR3 nucleotides read TGTGCCAGCAGTGTCGGGACAGGGCTCGATGGCTACACCTTC. This translates into CASSVGTGLDGYTF. This rearrangement joins TRBV2 to TRBJ1-2, with 9 bases that match TRBD1. With 4 bases clipped from V and 6 bases from J, the junction kept 6 bases outside the gene matches. Germline loops: CDR1 SNHLY, CDR2 FYNNEI. The CDR3 covers 14 residues.

The CDR3 DNA follows: TGTGCCAGCAGGGGCACAGGGGAAAAACTGTTTTTT. Its protein product is CASRGTGEKLFF. The genes are TRBV2 and TRBJ1-4; tentative D call: TRBD1 (6 bases). Trimming stripped 6 bases from V and 8 bases from J, with 10 bases between. The CDR3 contains 12 residues. CDR1 and CDR2 from the germline V gene are SNHLY and FYNNEI.

The J gene is TRBJ2-2, the V gene TRBV5-5; D remains unclear. Germline lookup yields CDR1 SGHKS and CDR2 YYEKEE (reference sequence). The CDR3 covers 15 residues. Deletions cut 3 bases from V and 3 bases from J, with 12 bases between. In DNA form, the CDR3 reads TGTGCCAGCAGCTCGAAACTGTACCACACCGGGGAGCTGTTTTTT. It codes for CASSSKLYHTGELFF.